Listed below are T cell receptor beta chains from one sample, sequenced in a study of Ad26.COV2.S vaccination and SARS-CoV-2 variants. Using immunoSEQ multiplex PCR, the repertoire was profiled, and TCRdb retains in-frame clones only, with some absent. The sample includes 450,000 to 550,000 clones, 89% seen only once; the top ten take around 2.5%. This material consisted of peripheral blood, taken in a trial of Ad26.COV2.S vaccine versus placebo. The receptors shown here come from a person aged 18-60 years who received the Ad26.COV2.S COVID-19 vaccine or a placebo. Both conserved end residues are part of each CDR3. A D gene is named only where the DNA matches it firmly. Clone size appears in some rows only: once, few, many, or a class for an expanded clone.

J gene | D gene | clone size | V gene | CDR3 DNA | CDR3 protein
TRBJ2-2 | TRBD1 | NA | TRBV28 | TGTGCCAGCAGTCCCGGGCCCCGGGACAGGCCCCTTGGGCGGGAGCTGTTTTTT | CASSPGPRDRPLGRELFF
TRBJ2-5 | NA | once | TRBV7-2 | TGTGCCAGCAGCCCGGGGGATGAGGAGACCCAGTACTTC | CASSPGDEETQYF
TRBJ2-3 | NA | NA | TRBV7-2 | TGTGCCAGCAGCCTCTACAGGGAAGGGGCCACAGATACGCAGTATTTT | CASSLYREGATDTQYF
TRBJ2-1 | TRBD2 | NA | TRBV2 | TGTGCCAGCAGTCCAACCGGACTAGACGGTGAGCAGTTCTTC | CASSPTGLDGEQFF
TRBJ1-2 | NA | once | TRBV28 | TGTGCCAGCAGTCGAAATTCTGAAGGACAGTGGTACTATGGCTACACCTTC | CASSRNSEGQWYYGYTF
TRBJ2-3 | TRBD2 | NA | TRBV9 | TGTGCCAGCAGCTTATGGACTAGCGGGAGCACAGATACGCAGTATTTT | CASSLWTSGSTDTQYF
TRBJ1-1 | TRBD1 | NA | TRBV24-1 | TGTGCCACCAGCCGAACAGGGGGCTCAAACACTGAAGCTTTCTTT | CATSRTGGSNTEAFF
TRBJ2-5 | TRBD2 | NA | TRBV5-4 | TGTGCCAGCAGCTTAAAACTAGCGGATCTCCAAGAGACCCAGTACTTC | CASSLKLADLQETQYF
TRBJ2-5 | TRBD1 | NA | TRBV4-3 | TGCGCCAGCAGCCAGGAAACCCCGGGACAGGGCCCCGAGACCCAGTACTTC | CASSQETPGQGPETQYF
TRBJ2-7 | NA | NA | TRBV9 | TGTGCCAGCAGCCACTACCAGGACGGGGACTACGAGCAGTACTTC | CASSHYQDGDYEQYF
TRBJ2-4 | NA | NA | TRBV29-1 | TGCAGCGCTTTACAGGGCGGGGGAAACATTCAGTACTTC | CSALQGGGNIQYF
TRBJ2-6 | NA | NA | TRBV5-4 | TGTGCCAGCAGCTTGGGGGGCGGGACCAACGTCCTGACTTTC | CASSLGGGTNVLTF
TRBJ1-1 | NA | NA | TRBV5-1 | TGCGCCAGCAGCTTGGGAACAGGGATGAACACTGAAGCTTTCTTT | CASSLGTGMNTEAFF
TRBJ2-3 | NA | NA | TRBV27 | TGTGCCAGCAGTTTATATAAGGGGACCCGTACAGATACGCAGTATTTT | CASSLYKGTRTDTQYF
TRBJ2-1 | NA | NA | TRBV7-9 | TGTGCCAGTGGTGGGTGGGGTAATGATGAGCAGTTCTTC | CASGGWGNDEQFF
TRBJ2-1 | TRBD2 | NA | TRBV4-2 | TGTGCCAGCAGCCATTCGTGGGCGGGAGGGCCACACAATGAGCAGTTCTTC | CASSHSWAGGPHNEQFF
TRBJ2-5 | NA | NA | TRBV4-3 | TGCGCCAGCAGCCAAGATCGCGGGTTTGACTCCCGCAAAGAGACCCAGTACTTC | CASSQDRGFDSRKETQYF
TRBJ2-1 | TRBD1 | NA | TRBV5-1 | TGCGCCAGCAGCTTGGGTTGGACAGGGGGCTTCAGTGAGCAGTTCTTC | CASSLGWTGGFSEQFF
TRBJ1-1 | NA | once | TRBV3-1/TRBV3-2 | TGTGCCAGCAGCCAAGGGACAGAGAACACTGAAGCTTTCTTT | CASSQGTENTEAFF
TRBJ2-5 | NA | NA | TRBV7-9 | TGTGCCAGCAGCTTCGGGGTTTTCCGGGTGGAGACCCAGTACTTC | CASSFGVFRVETQYF
TRBJ2-3 | TRBD2 | NA | TRBV14 | TGTGCCAGCAGCCAAGACACCCAGGGCCGACTAGCGGGAGAAGGAGCAGATACGCAGTATTTT | CASSQDTQGRLAGEGADTQYF
TRBJ2-3 | NA | NA | TRBV7-9 | TGTGCCAGCAGCACCCTTAGCGGTAGAGATACAGATACGCAGTATTTT | CASSTLSGRDTDTQYF
TRBJ2-2 | NA | NA | TRBV7-6 | TGTGCCAGCAGCTTACAAGGGGCGATGGGCGGGGAGCTGTTTTTT | CASSLQGAMGGELFF
TRBJ1-4 | NA | NA | TRBV28 | TGTGCCAGCAGTTCCAGGGCTTTCCATGAAAAACTGTTTTTT | CASSSRAFHEKLFF
TRBJ1-5 | TRBD1 | NA | TRBV18 | TGTGCCAGCTCACCCGCGGGCACAGGGGGCAGGGCTCAGCCCCAGCATTTT | CASSPAGTGGRAQPQHF
TRBJ1-5 | TRBD1 | NA | TRBV30 | TGTGCCTGGAGTACAGGGGGCGGTCAGCCCCAGCATTTT | CAWSTGGGQPQHF
TRBJ2-3 | NA | NA | TRBV20-1 | TGCAACGGGGGAGATACGCAGTATTTT | CNGGDTQYF
TRBJ1-5 | NA | NA | TRBV6-2/TRBV6-3 | TGTGCCAGCAGTTACTTGGGGGCAGCTCAGCCCCAGCATTTT | CASSYLGAAQPQHF
TRBJ1-1 | TRBD1 | few | TRBV6-2/TRBV6-3 | TGTGCCAGCAGTTCGACAGGGCGGACTGAAGCTTTCTTT | CASSSTGRTEAFF
TRBJ1-5 | TRBD1 | NA | TRBV18 | TGTGCCAGCTCACCACTCGGGACAGGGGGTAGGAATCAGCCCCAGCATTTT | CASSPLGTGGRNQPQHF
TRBJ1-1 | TRBD1 | NA | TRBV7-2 | TGTGCCAGCACCCTCGGCGGGACAGGGGACGTAGACATGAACACTGAAGCTTTCTTT | CASTLGGTGDVDMNTEAFF
TRBJ2-3 | NA | few | TRBV5-1 | TGCGCCAGCAGCTTAGTAGGGCTTAGCACAGATACGCAGTATTTT | CASSLVGLSTDTQYF
TRBJ2-1 | TRBD2 | NA | TRBV2 | TGTGCCAGCAGCGCTAGCGTCGGGGGGAGTGAGCAGTTCTTC | CASSASVGGSEQFF
TRBJ2-3 | NA | NA | TRBV3-1/TRBV3-2 | TGTGCCAGCAGCCAACGCGAGCGCCATACGCAGTATTTT | CASSQRERHTQYF
TRBJ1-2 | NA | NA | TRBV2 | TGTGCCAGCAGTGAAGCGGGGCAGTCGTTTGGCTACACCTTC | CASSEAGQSFGYTF
TRBJ2-3 | NA | NA | TRBV13 | TGTGCCAGCAGCTCGACTGGTAGCACAGATACGCAGTATTTT | CASSSTGSTDTQYF
TRBJ1-3 | NA | once | TRBV20-1 | TGCAGTGCCGGAACTGGAAACACCATATATTTT | CSAGTGNTIYF
TRBJ2-7 | NA | few | TRBV5-1 | TGCGCCAGCAGCTTAACAGGGATCTCCTACGAGCAGTACTTC | CASSLTGISYEQYF
TRBJ1-6 | NA | NA | TRBV4-3 | TGCGCCAGCAGCCATCAACAGGGATACCCCCTCCACTTT | CASSHQQGYPLHF
TRBJ1-2 | NA | NA | TRBV4-3 | TGCGCCAGCAGCCATTCCTCCCGGGGCTTCTATGGCTACACCTTC | CASSHSSRGFYGYTF
TRBJ1-5 | NA | NA | TRBV2 | TGTGCCAGCAGCCGAGCGGACAGACTCAATCAGCCCCAGCATTTT | CASSRADRLNQPQHF
TRBJ1-2 | NA | NA | TRBV6-5 | TGTGCCAGCACCCGACACCCCGTGAACTATGGCTACACCTTC | CASTRHPVNYGYTF
TRBJ1-5 | NA | NA | TRBV28 | TGTGCCAGCAGCCTAGCGTATCAGCCCCAGCATTTT | CASSLAYQPQHF
TRBJ2-2 | NA | few | TRBV4-2 | TGTGCCAGCAGCCAAGGTGGGGGAACCACCGGGGAGCTGTTTTTT | CASSQGGGTTGELFF
TRBJ1-1 | NA | NA | TRBV25-1 | TGTGCCAGCAGTGAGCAGGGGATGAACACTGAAGCTTTCTTT | CASSEQGMNTEAFF
TRBJ2-1 | TRBD2 | NA | TRBV24-1 | TGTGCCACCAGCCCGCTAGCGGGGGGGAACAATGAGCAGTTCTTC | CATSPLAGGNNEQFF
TRBJ1-2 | NA | NA | TRBV7-2 | TGTGCCAGCAGCTTCCGGGACTATGGCTACACCTTC | CASSFRDYGYTF
TRBJ1-5 | TRBD1 | once | TRBV7-9 | TGTGCCAGCAGCCCAGGGGGTCAGCCCCAGCATTTT | CASSPGGQPQHF
TRBJ1-3 | NA | NA | TRBV5-1 | TGCGCCAGCAGTCGGGATGGAAACACCATATATTTT | CASSRDGNTIYF
TRBJ2-3 | NA | once | TRBV5-1 | TGCGCCAGCAATCCAGGGTGGGGTACAGATACGCAGTATTTT | CASNPGWGTDTQYF
TRBJ1-1 | NA | NA | TRBV5-3 | TGTGCCATCTATGCGACCAGAAAAAATGAAGCTTTCTTT | CAIYATRKNEAFF
TRBJ2-2 | TRBD2 | NA | TRBV5-4 | TGTGCCAGCAATGGCGGGGGAGCGAACACCGGGGAGCTGTTTTTT | CASNGGGANTGELFF
TRBJ2-7 | TRBD2 | few | TRBV6-5 | TGTGCCAGCAGTTACTCCGCGGGGGTAACCTACGAGCAGTACTTC | CASSYSAGVTYEQYF
TRBJ2-1 | TRBD1 | NA | TRBV4-2 | TGTGCCAGCAGACGACGGCGACAGGGGTCAAATGAGCAGTTCTTC | CASRRRRQGSNEQFF
TRBJ1-5 | NA | NA | TRBV19 | TGTGCCAGTAGTATGAGTGGTCAGCCCCAGCATTTT | CASSMSGQPQHF
TRBJ1-5 | TRBD1 | NA | TRBV27 | TGTGCCAGCTCCCCGGGACAGTCTCTACCCCAGCATTTT | CASSPGQSLPQHF
TRBJ2-1 | NA | NA | TRBV7-9 | TGTGCCAGCAGCTTTAACTCAGGGTTCAATGAGCAGTTCTTC | CASSFNSGFNEQFF
TRBJ1-1 | NA | few | TRBV15 | TGTGCCACCAGCAGAGAAATCTCCAGGGTGAACACTGAAGCTTTCTTT | CATSREISRVNTEAFF